The rows below give T cell receptor beta chains drawn from one sample of a study of T cell responses to AZD1222 COVID-19 vaccine. Produced via immunoSEQ multiplex PCR; TCRdb's table is partial and in-frame only. The table lists roughly 99,000 clones, 91% of them singletons, with approximately 22% in the top ten. The starting material was peripheral blood, obtained on day 0 of AZD1222 vaccination. These receptors were collected from an adult in good health. The CDR3 runs from the conserved cysteine through the conserved F or W. The order of the fields is J gene, V gene, D gene, CDR3 protein, CDR3 DNA. D genes are given only for firm matches.

j_gene: TRBJ1-2
v_gene: TRBV27
d_gene: -
CDR3aa: CASSLGPLAGYTF
CDR3nt: TGTGCCAGCAGTTTAGGGCCGCTGGCCGGCTACACCTTC

j_gene: TRBJ1-6
v_gene: TRBV3-1/TRBV3-2
d_gene: -
CDR3aa: CASKSPGLANSPLHF
CDR3nt: TGTGCCAGCAAATCTCCGGGACTAGCCAATTCACCCCTCCACTTT

j_gene: TRBJ1-4
v_gene: TRBV7-8
d_gene: -
CDR3aa: CASSRTVGEKLFF
CDR3nt: TGTGCCAGCAGCCGCACCGTCGGTGAAAAACTGTTTTTT

j_gene: TRBJ1-5
v_gene: TRBV2
d_gene: TRBD1
CDR3aa: CASSELGGNSQPQHF
CDR3nt: TGTGCCAGCAGTGAGTTAGGGGGCAATAGTCAGCCCCAGCATTTT

j_gene: TRBJ2-3
v_gene: TRBV11-3
d_gene: -
CDR3aa: CASSVLSTDTQYF
CDR3nt: TGTGCCAGCAGCGTCCTAAGCACAGATACGCAGTATTTT

j_gene: TRBJ2-1
v_gene: TRBV9
d_gene: -
CDR3aa: CASSVGLYPNEQFF
CDR3nt: TGTGCCAGCAGCGTTGGACTATATCCCAATGAGCAGTTCTTC

j_gene: TRBJ2-7
v_gene: TRBV2
d_gene: -
CDR3aa: CASRPTGYEQYF
CDR3nt: TGTGCCAGCAGGCCAACAGGGTACGAGCAGTACTTC

j_gene: TRBJ2-5
v_gene: TRBV24-1
d_gene: TRBD1
CDR3aa: CATSEPTGTGETQYF
CDR3nt: TGTGCCACCAGTGAACCGACAGGGACGGGGGAGACCCAGTACTTC

j_gene: TRBJ1-2
v_gene: TRBV6-2/TRBV6-3
d_gene: -
CDR3aa: CASSYLSLGGYTF
CDR3nt: TGTGCCAGCAGTTATCTCTCCCTAGGCGGCTACACCTTC

j_gene: TRBJ2-5
v_gene: TRBV7-9
d_gene: -
CDR3aa: CASSPLLQGMETQYF
CDR3nt: TGTGCCAGCAGCCCACTTCTGCAGGGGATGGAGACCCAGTACTTC